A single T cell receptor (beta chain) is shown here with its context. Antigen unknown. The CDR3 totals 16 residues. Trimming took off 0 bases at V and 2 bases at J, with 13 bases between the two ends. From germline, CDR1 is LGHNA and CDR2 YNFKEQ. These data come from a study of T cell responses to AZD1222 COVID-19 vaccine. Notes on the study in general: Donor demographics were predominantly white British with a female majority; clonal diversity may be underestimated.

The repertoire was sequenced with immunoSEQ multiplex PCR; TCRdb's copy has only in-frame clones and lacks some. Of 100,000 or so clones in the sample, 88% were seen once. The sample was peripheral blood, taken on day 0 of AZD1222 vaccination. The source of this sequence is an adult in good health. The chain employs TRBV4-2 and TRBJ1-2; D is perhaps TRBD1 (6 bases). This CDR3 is CASSQDSGAGNYGYTF. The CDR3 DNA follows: TGTGCCAGCAGCCAAGATTCAGGGGCCGGGAACTATGGCTACACCTTC.